This TCR beta chain came from a study of CD4 T cells in relation to SARS-CoV-2 and coronaviruses. Study in general: PBMCs were cultured with antigen for 10 days before TCR beta sequencing. Controls used an HIV-1 Nef peptide pool or no peptide.

Before the COVID-19 pandemic, during about 2011-2019, CD4+ T cells were taken from unexposed donors. CD4+ T cells were isolated from the cells after 10 days of culture. Cells permitting, SARS-CoV-2 S/N and four cold-coronavirus spikes were tested on unexposed-donor CD4+ T cells. General study findings and limits: SARS-CoV-2-driven expansion was significantly weaker in crossreactive than monoreactive clones.

Trimming took 1 base from V and 6 from J, leaving 13 bases between them. Germline V CDR1 and CDR2: SGDLS, YYNGEE. The CDR3 contains 14 residues. Some clones are missing from TCRdb's copy, which holds only in-frame ones; the method was immunoSEQ multiplex PCR. The table has 15,000 to 20,000 clones, 75% to 80% seen once; the top ten hold roughly 16%. This clone was seen only once. Its antigen is as yet unknown. This sequence joins TRBV9 and TRBJ1-1; TRBD1 is a possible D gene (5 bases). This receptor was identified in a human donor in good health. Sequenced input: CD4+ T cells from PBMCs, cultured in vitro. The CDR3 DNA reads TGTGCCAGCAGCGTACGGCGGGAAGGGGCTGAAGCTTTCTTT. Translating it yields CASSVRREGAEAFF.